A single count supports the clone carrying this TCR beta chain. Its antigen is still unknown. Sample treatment: approximately 11-day PBMC culture with coronavirus spike peptide pools or control peptides (ViraFEST assay). Peptide-pool expansion of antigen-specific T cells preceded TCR sequencing in ViraFEST. The sample comes from a study of vaccination and CD4 T cells after COVID-19. The assay that was used to sequence DNA from cultured CD4+ T cells was the Oncomine TCR Beta short-read assay. TCRdb itself ran the PCR reads through MiXCR, one entry per CDR3 protein. The sample lists about 19,000 distinct CDR3 sequences; around 80% were seen once. This CDR3 is 15 amino acids long. Trimming took off 3 bases at V and 4 bases at J, with 15 bases between the two ends. Germline CDR1 SEHNR, CDR2 FQNEAQ (reference sequence).

The clonotype originates from a human donor who received a COVID-19 vaccine. The sample in question was CD4+ T cells from blood, cultured in vitro, obtained after SARS-CoV-2 vaccination. J is TRBJ2-5 and V is TRBV7-9, with D possibly TRBD1 on 6 matching bases. The CDR3 here is CASSLDLQGGETQYF. CDR3 coding DNA: TGTGCCAGCAGCTTGGACCTCCAAGGGGGAGAGACCCAGTACTTC.